One T cell receptor beta chain is described in this entry. Its antigen remains unidentified. The junction had 2 bases not matched to a gene; V was cut back by 1 base and J by 3 bases. CDR1 is SGHAT and CDR2 is FQNNGV in the germline V gene. This CDR3 region has 14 residues. This entry is derived from a study of OX40 agonist ivuxolimab in advanced cancers. The overall study: Cancers in dose escalation were hepatocellular, melanoma, renal cell and head and neck. Patients were over 65% male with ages roughly 23 to 85, mean 60.

Overall study results and limits: Averaging showed that CD8+ T cells had more expanded clones than CD4+ did. Nonresponders included some who also had low normalized T-cell clonal expansion.

Profiled with immunoSEQ multiplex PCR; TCRdb holds only in-frame clones, not every one. The data hold about 66,000 clones, with about three quarters observed a single time. The V call is TRBV11-2, the J call TRBJ1-2; the match to TRBD1 covers 7 bases. The sequencing here drew on CD4+ or CD8+ T cells sorted from blood, taken in a trial of the OX40 agonist ivuxolimab. The sequence was collected from an adult with an advanced solid tumor such as melanoma, head and neck, liver or kidney cancer. In nucleotides, the CDR3 is TGTGCCAGCAGCTTAGCCGACAGGGACTATGGCTACACCTTC. It is translated as CASSLADRDYGYTF.